The clone carrying this T cell receptor beta chain showed up just a few times. Its target is unknown. CDR3 length: 16 amino acids. Per germline, CDR1 MNHEY and CDR2 SVGEGT. Trimming left V 2 bases short and J 5 bases short, with 19 bases between. This specimen belongs to a study of regulatory T cells in long-lasting Graves disease. Whole-study results and caveats: For persistent Graves' patients, TCR diversity was lower than for newly diagnosed ones. It was in persistent disease that TRBV28, TRBJ1-2 and TRBJ2-5 were favored.

HTBI primers from iRepertoire and Arm-PCR of CDR3 regions yielded the TCR beta libraries. MiXCR was run by TCRdb on the multiplex PCR reads, yielding one entry per CDR3 protein. The sample holds hundreds of thousands of distinct CDR3 sequences, roughly 15% seen once. Documented time point: newly diagnosed GD, antithyroid drugs for less than 3 months. RNA extracted from PBMCs served as the sequencing template. These data were also reused for a study on T cells in Graves' hyperthyroidism and ophthalmopathy.

The chain recombines TRBV6-2 or TRBV6-3 with TRBJ2-7; D may be TRBD1 or TRBD2 (5 bases each). Sequenced here: peripheral blood mononuclear cells (PBMCs), sampled at new diagnosis, from a patient treated with antithyroid drugs. The receptor was isolated from a woman between 25 and 40 years old with Graves disease. CDR3 coding DNA: TGTGCCAGCAGTTACACATCCGGGACGGGCGACGACGAGCAGTACTTC. Translation gives CASSYTSGTGDDEQYF.